This TCR beta chain derives from a study of patients and donors after allogeneic stem cell transplantation. TCRdb processed the RT-PCR reads anew with MiXCR; each CDR3 protein has one entry. The repertoire has approximately 160,000 distinct CDR3 sequences, about 32% of them found once; the top ten carry around 3%. This clonotype was recorded a few times. Germline lookup yields CDR1 KGHSH and CDR2 LQKENI. V dropped 5 bases and J dropped 1 base, with 5 bases sitting between them. CDR3 length: 12 amino acids. The origin of this receptor is a human donor who was either an allogeneic HSCT recipient or a stem cell or donor lymphocyte infusion donor (not recorded which). It is not recorded whose cells these are; they may come from a transplant donor. Sequencing was carried out using blood, either unsorted or a sorted T cell fraction (not recorded which). The chain combines TRBV18 with TRBJ1-1; D unclear. The CDR3 DNA reads as TGTGCCAGCTCATCCTCGAACACTGAAGCTTTCTTT. It is translated as CASSSSNTEAFF.